The 17 T cell receptor beta chains listed next were all sequenced from one sample in a study of identical twins' blood T cells. Each CDR3 protein gets one entry after TCRdb re-called the 5' RACE reads with MiXCR. The sample lists roughly 340,000 distinct CDR3 sequences, more than 25% occurring once. Specimen: PBMCs. These receptor sequences come from a woman aged 18-50 years in good health.

This rearrangement joins TRBV20-1 to TRBJ1-1, with D hard to call. V gave up 8 bases and J gave up 7 bases, with 8 bases separating them. The germline V gene has CDR1 DFQATT and CDR2 SNEGSKA (reference sequence). The CDR3 covers 9 residues. This CDR3 is CSSGGEAFF. The CDR3 region has the DNA TGCAGTTCGGGAGGTGAAGCTTTCTTT.

This clonotype was seen only a few times. The chain joins TRBV14 to TRBJ1-1, with D uncertain. Germline loops: CDR1 SGHDN, CDR2 FVKESK. This CDR3 has 15 amino acids. V was cut by 5 bases and J by 0 bases, with 13 bases left in between. CDR3 bases: TGTGCCAGCAGCTTACGCGGACTAATGAACACTGAAGCTTTCTTT. Its translation is CASSLRGLMNTEAFF.

The table lists this clonotype with many counts. The chain couples TRBV28 to TRBJ1-1; D gene uncertain. From germline, CDR1 is MDHEN and CDR2 SYDVKM. CDR3 length equals 13 residues. The V and J ends lost 6 bases and 1 base respectively, with 9 bases between them. The CDR3, as DNA: TGTGCCAGCAGAACCCCAGGGAACACTGAAGCTTTCTTT. Its protein is CASRTPGNTEAFF.

V is TRBV7-2 and J is TRBJ2-7; D not certain. The CDR3 consists of 14 residues. Germline V gene data show CDR1 as SGHTA and CDR2 as FQGNSA. Trimming cost V 2 bases and J 0 bases, with 8 bases left between them. The CDR3 protein is CASSLMSASYEQYF. In nucleotides, the CDR3 is TGTGCCAGCAGCTTAATGTCAGCCTCCTACGAGCAGTACTTC.

In this sample, this clonotype turned up many times. In DNA, the CDR3 is TGTGCCAGCCGAACAGGGGTAGCACTGGGCTACGAGCAGTACTTC. This translates into CASRTGVALGYEQYF. The J gene is TRBJ2-7, the V gene TRBV28; 7 bases map to TRBD1. After removal of 8 bases from V and 3 bases from J, the junction contained 13 bases not matched to a gene. CDR1 is MDHEN and CDR2 is SYDVKM in the germline V gene. The CDR3 runs to 15 residues. Complete variable domain (other parts from reference TRBV28 and TRBJ2-7): DVKVTQSSRYLVKRTGEKVFLECVQDMDHENMFWYRQDPGLGLRLIYFSYDVKMKEKGDIPEGYSVSREKKERFSLILESASTNQTSMYLCASRTGVALGYEQYFGPGTRLTVT.

The sample holds many counts of this clonotype. The chain joins TRBV20-1 to TRBJ2-3; the D is unclear. Trimming shortened V by 7 bases and J by 6 bases, and 8 bases separated the two germline ends. The CDR3 runs to 10 residues. Germline V gene lookup returns CDR1 DFQATT and CDR2 SNEGSKA (reference sequence). The CDR3 coding sequence is TGCAGTGTGGATAGGGATACGCAGTATTTT. Protein sequence: CSVDRDTQYF.

The CDR3 sequence is CASNPNQRNYGYTF. The CDR3 nucleotides read TGTGCCAGTAATCCGAACCAGCGAAACTATGGCTACACCTTC. The chain is built from TRBV19 and TRBJ1-2; D call uncertain. The V end was cut by 7 bases, the J end by 2 bases, with 14 bases between. CDR1 is LNHDA and CDR2 is SQIVND in the germline V gene (reference sequence). The CDR3 runs 14 residues.

This clonotype occurred a few times. The genes are TRBV19 and TRBJ1-1; D is uncertain. V gave up 1 base and J gave up 5 bases, with 11 bases separating them. The CDR3 is made up of 14 amino acids. Germline CDR1 reads LNHDA; CDR2 reads SQIVND (reference sequence). The CDR3 protein is CASSIGLGETEAFF. CDR3 coding DNA: TGTGCCAGTAGTATAGGTCTCGGGGAGACTGAAGCTTTCTTT. Full variable domain (outside the CDR3, taken from reference TRBV19 and TRBJ1-1): DGGITQSPKYLFRKEGQNVTLSCEQNLNHDAMYWYRQDPGQGLRLIYYSQIVNDFQKGDIAEGYSVSREKKESFPLTVTSAQKNPTAFYLCASSIGLGETEAFFGQGTRLTVV.

The chain is built from TRBV20-1 and TRBJ2-5; TRBD2 agrees at 7 bases. Germline V lookup: CDR1 DFQATT, CDR2 SNEGSKA (reference sequence). The CDR3 contains 14 residues. V trimming: 2 bases; J trimming: 3 bases; junction bases outside the gene matches: 6. This CDR3 is CSARRAGPKETQYF. The DNA of the CDR3 is TGCAGTGCTAGAAGAGCGGGACCGAAAGAGACCCAGTACTTC.

V usage is TRBV29-1 and J usage is TRBJ1-1; no definite D call. This CDR3 has 11 amino acids. The germline V gene encodes CDR1 SQVTM and CDR2 ANQGSEA. Trimming removed 8 bases at V and 1 base at J, with 8 bases between. CDR3: CSTARNTEAFF. The CDR3 DNA is TGCAGCACGGCCAGGAACACTGAAGCTTTCTTT.

The gene calls are TRBV29-1 and TRBJ2-1, with 9 bases lining up with TRBD2. Germline V gene data show CDR1 as SQVTM and CDR2 as ANQGSEA. CDR3 size: 16 residues. Trimming removed 6 bases from V and 1 base from J; junction bases left unmatched: 10. The CDR3 DNA follows: TGCAGCGTGGGCCGAGCGGGAGGTACTTCCTACAATGAGCAGTTCTTC. It yields the protein CSVGRAGGTSYNEQFF.

This clonotype showed up many times. In DNA, the CDR3 is TGTGCCAGCAGCTTAGTTGGAGCAATCGAAGATAAAGTCCGCAATGAGCAGTTCTTC. Encoded protein: CASSLVGAIEDKVRNEQFF. This chain links TRBV11-3 with TRBJ2-1; D remains ambiguous. Trimming removed 1 base at V and 6 bases at J, with 25 bases between. The CDR3 length is 19 residues. Germline CDR1 SGHNT, CDR2 YENEEA.

This clonotype has ten or more counts. The V call is TRBV20-1, the J call TRBJ1-1; D possibly corresponds to TRBD1 (5 bases). This CDR3 contains 11 residues. Germline assignment: CDR1 DFQATT and CDR2 SNEGSKA (reference sequence). Between the trimmed V and J ends, which lost 5 bases and 7 bases, there was a span of 11 bases. The DNA for the CDR3 is TGCAGTGCTTACCCGGGACTTGAAGCTTTCTTT. Its protein product is CSAYPGLEAFF.

As for this clonotype: One end of the junction varies from germline; a read error may be responsible. V gene TRBV9 combines with J gene TRBJ1-2; D may be TRBD1 (6 bases). CDR1 is SGDLS and CDR2 is YYNGEE in the germline V gene. The CDR3 is 13 residues long. The CDR3: CANSATNRDGYTF. In nucleotides, the CDR3 is TGTGCCAACAGCGCAACCAACAGGGATGGCTACACCTTC.

This clonotype appeared a few times. The chain joins TRBV5-1 to TRBJ2-3; 9 bases match TRBD2. V lost 2 bases, J lost 0 bases, and 10 bases stayed unmatched. Germline loops: CDR1 SGHRS, CDR2 YFSETQ. This CDR3 is 18 amino acids long. Here the CDR3 DNA reads TGCGCCAGCAGCTTAAGTAGCGGGGGATCCTTTAGCACAGATACGCAGTATTTT. It yields the protein CASSLSSGGSFSTDTQYF.

The CDR3 sequence: CAISERTHEAFF. The DNA of the CDR3 is TGTGCCATCAGTGAGCGAACACATGAAGCTTTCTTT. V and J are TRBV10-3 and TRBJ1-1; D gene unclear. Looked up from germline, CDR1 is ENHRY and CDR2 is SYGVKD. V lost 2 bases and J lost 7, with 8 bases in between. CDR3 length: 12 amino acids.

This chain uses TRBV3-1 with TRBJ1-2; D ambiguous. The CDR3 is 15 amino acids. The V and J ends lost 6 bases and 6 bases respectively, with 20 bases between them. Germline-derived CDR1 and CDR2 are LGHDT and YNNKEL (reference sequence). The CDR3 is CASRKSAGRMDGYTF. CDR3 sequence (DNA): TGTGCCAGCAGGAAATCCGCCGGGAGAATGGATGGCTACACCTTC.